The 31 T cell receptor beta chains below were found in one sample sequenced in a study of cytomegalovirus exposure and HLA in healthy donors. 13 Jbeta primers and 60 Vbeta primers were used for the PCR. Generated by immunoSEQ multiplex PCR, the TCRdb table keeps only in-frame clones and is missing some. The repertoire holds some 190,000 clones, with about 77% as singletons. The specimen was PBMCs. The source is a woman aged 30 to 39 in good health and CMV-seropositive.

This clone was picked up a small number of times. This chain links TRBV7-2 with TRBJ1-2; D remains ambiguous. The ends were cut back, 4 bases at V and 7 bases at J, with 13 bases in the middle. The CDR3 spans 13 residues. Looked up from germline, CDR1 is SGHTA and CDR2 is FQGNSA. The CDR3 bases are TGTGCCAGCAGCTCAATGGGGAGTTCTGGCTACACCTTC. This gives the protein CASSSMGSSGYTF.

This clone appeared a few times. This chain links TRBV29-1 with TRBJ2-5; TRBD2 is a possible D gene (6 bases). Germline CDR1 and CDR2: SQVTM and ANQGSEA. This CDR3 spans 12 amino acids. Deletions cut 7 bases from V and 4 bases from J, with 13 bases between. The CDR3 DNA reads as TGCAGCGCCCTGACTAGTGGAGAGACCCAGTACTTC. Encoded protein: CSALTSGETQYF. The whole variable domain, filled in from reference TRBV29-1 and TRBJ2-5, reads SAVISQKPSRDICQRGTSLTIQCQVDSQVTMMFWYRQQPGQSLTLIATANQGSEATYESGFVIDKFPISRPNLTFSTLTVSNMSPEDSSIYLCSALTSGETQYFGPGTRLLVL.

The chain joins TRBV5-4 to TRBJ2-6; D possibly corresponds to TRBD1 (5 bases). The CDR3 sequence is 15 residues long. In germline, CDR1 is SGHNT, CDR2 YYREEE (reference sequence). V gave up 0 bases and J gave up 3 bases, with 7 bases separating them. The DNA for the CDR3 is TGTGCCAGCAGCTTGGACAGGCATGGGGCCAACGTCCTGACTTTC. Amino acid sequence: CASSLDRHGANVLTF.

This clone appeared once. V gene TRBV2 combines with J gene TRBJ1-1, with 9 bases aligning to TRBD1. The CDR3 length is 14 residues. Germline V lookup: CDR1 SNHLY, CDR2 FYNNEI. V was pared by 6 bases and J by 6 bases, with 8 bases of the junction left unmatched. The CDR3 bases are TGTGCCAGCAGGGGGGGACAGGGACCTTCTGAAGCTTTCTTT. It is translated as CASRGGQGPSEAFF.

This clone was counted a single time. The chain recombines TRBV4-3 with TRBJ1-2, with TRBD1 as a possible D gene (6 bases). The V end was cut by 0 bases, the J end by 3 bases, with 11 bases between. Germline CDR1 LGHNA, CDR2 YSLEER. The CDR3 runs to 15 residues. The CDR3 DNA sequence: TGCGCCAGCAGCCAAGATGGGGGCAGAGACTATGGCTACACCTTC. It is translated as CASSQDGGRDYGYTF.

This clone was seen more than once but under ten times. This sequence joins TRBV7-2 and TRBJ1-2; 7 nucleotides match TRBD1. The V gene end was trimmed by 3 bases and the J gene end by 3 bases; junction bases not matched to a gene: 7. The CDR3 runs to 15 residues. CDR1 is SGHTA and CDR2 is FQGNSA in the germline V gene. CDR3 DNA: TGTGCCAGCAGCTTTAACGAGGGGGCACACTATGGCTACACCTTC. Encoded protein: CASSFNEGAHYGYTF.

The rearrangement joins TRBV5-1 to TRBJ2-2; 7 nucleotides agree with TRBD1. Germline assignment: CDR1 SGHRS and CDR2 YFSETQ. Germline trimming cut 3 bases from V and 3 bases from J; bases unmatched to any gene: 5. The CDR3 length is 15 residues. CDR3 DNA sequence: TGCGCCAGCAGCTCGCTAACAGGGGACACCGGGGAGCTGTTTTTT. It codes for CASSSLTGDTGELFF.

V and J are TRBV7-6 and TRBJ2-1; no reliable D call. From germline, CDR1 is SGHVS and CDR2 FNYEAQ. The length of the CDR3 is 13 residues. V lost 2 bases, J lost 0 bases, and 2 bases lay in between. The CDR3 region is CASSLRSYNEQFF. The CDR3 bases are TGTGCCAGCAGCTTACGCTCCTACAATGAGCAGTTCTTC.

The rearrangement links TRBV23-1 to TRBJ1-5, with TRBD1 matching over 8 bases. TRBV23-1 belongs to the ORF category, with a function that is uncertain. The CDR3 spans 16 residues. V was clipped by 0 bases and J by 7 bases; unmatched bases: 8. CDR3 residues: CASSQSGVTGEQPQHF. In DNA form, the CDR3 reads TGCGCCAGCAGTCAATCGGGGGTGACAGGGGAACAGCCCCAGCATTTT.

The sample holds a few counts of this clone. This sample also contains other DNA sequences that code for the same CDR3. The V gene is TRBV5-1, the J gene TRBJ1-5, with TRBD1 identical over 9 bases. The CDR3 extends over 16 amino acids. After removal of 4 bases from V and 3 bases from J, the junction contained 8 bases not matched to a gene. Germline CDR1 is SGHRS and CDR2 is YFSETQ. DNA for the CDR3: TGCGCCAGCAGCCCTGACGGGACAGGGTACAATCAGCCCCAGCATTTT. It specifies CASSPDGTGYNQPQHF.

The V call is TRBV5-1, the J call TRBJ1-1; maybe TRBD1 (5 bases). CDR3 length equals 14 residues. V was shortened by 1 base and J by 1 base, with 8 bases between the two germline ends. CDR1 and CDR2 from the germline V gene are SGHRS and YFSETQ. The CDR3 DNA follows: TGCGCCAGCAGCTTGAAGACAGAGAACACTGAAGCTTTCTTT. This gives the protein CASSLKTENTEAFF.

This chain connects TRBV29-1 to TRBJ1-1, with TRBD1 as a possible D gene (5 bases). Germline V gene sequence: CDR1 SQVTM, CDR2 ANQGSEA. V lost 7 bases, J lost 8 bases, and 14 bases lay in between. The CDR3 extends over 11 amino acids. The CDR3 bases are TGCAGCGCCTTAGGCGGGGGGGAAGCTTTCTTT. Protein sequence: CSALGGGEAFF. Full variable domain (outside the CDR3, taken from reference TRBV29-1 and TRBJ1-1): SAVISQKPSRDICQRGTSLTIQCQVDSQVTMMFWYRQQPGQSLTLIATANQGSEATYESGFVIDKFPISRPNLTFSTLTVSNMSPEDSSIYLCSALGGGEAFFGQGTRLTVV.

The genes are TRBV7-8 and TRBJ1-6, with a tentative D call TRBD1 (5 bases). The germline gives CDR1 SGHVS, CDR2 FQNEAQ. The CDR3 runs 15 residues. V was shortened by 3 bases and J by 7 bases, with 13 bases between the two germline ends. CDR3 amino acids: CASSLAPQGNSPLHF. The DNA of the CDR3 is TGTGCCAGCAGCTTGGCCCCCCAGGGCAATTCACCCCTCCACTTT.

The V gene is TRBV4-1, the J gene TRBJ1-5; D is undetermined. CDR1 MGHRA and CDR2 YSYEKL come from the germline V gene. This CDR3 has 14 residues. Trimming pared 0 bases from V and 9 bases from J, leaving 12 bases between. The CDR3 nucleotides are TGCGCCAGCAGCCAAGAAGGAGTTGCGTGGCCCCAGCATTTT. Protein product: CASSQEGVAWPQHF.

The chain carries TRBV27 and TRBJ2-7, with D tentatively TRBD2 (5 bases). The CDR3 extends over 15 amino acids. Trimming stripped 6 bases from V and 0 bases from J, with 15 bases between. CDR1 MNHEY and CDR2 SMNVEV come from the germline V gene (reference sequence). The CDR3 bases are TGTGCCAGCAGCCCTCGGGGATGGAGCTCCTACGAGCAGTACTTC. Translated, it gives CASSPRGWSSYEQYF.

CDR3 in DNA: TGTGCCAGCAGTGAAGTGGCAGGGAATCAGCCCCAGCATTTT. Amino acids: CASSEVAGNQPQHF. The chain links TRBV6-1 to TRBJ1-5; weak D call: TRBD1 (5 bases). Looked up from germline, CDR1 is MNHNS and CDR2 is SASEGT. The CDR3 extends over 14 amino acids. Trimming stripped 1 base from V and 4 bases from J, with 8 bases between.

V is TRBV4-2 and J is TRBJ2-7; 8 nucleotides agree with TRBD1. CDR1 LGHNA and CDR2 YNFKEQ come from the germline V gene. The CDR3 spans 15 residues. V lost 1 base and J lost 5; bases outside the gene matches: 7. This CDR3 is CASSQVSGTGHEQYF. The CDR3 DNA reads as TGTGCCAGCAGCCAAGTATCGGGGACAGGTCACGAGCAGTACTTC.

The gene calls are TRBV9 and TRBJ2-5, with 14 bases lining up with TRBD2. Germline CDR1 and CDR2: SGDLS and YYNGEE. This CDR3 is built from 16 residues. V dropped 3 bases and J dropped 5; count of bases not matched to a gene: 6. The CDR3 bases are TGTGCCAGCAGCGCGACTAGCGGGGGGGCCCATGAGACCCAGTACTTC. This translates into CASSATSGGAHETQYF.

The CDR3, as DNA: TGTGCCAGTAGTAGACTCGGACAGGGCAAAGGGAACACTGAAGCTTTCTTT. This gives the protein CASSRLGQGKGNTEAFF. The chain employs TRBV19 and TRBJ1-1; 8 bases line up with TRBD1. Germline CDR1 and CDR2: LNHDA and SQIVND (reference sequence). V was pared by 4 bases and J by 1 base, with 11 bases of the junction left unmatched. The CDR3 is made up of 17 amino acids. The full variable domain, with the rest looked up from reference TRBV19 and TRBJ1-1, is DGGITQSPKYLFRKEGQNVTLSCEQNLNHDAMYWYRQDPGQGLRLIYYSQIVNDFQKGDIAEGYSVSREKKESFPLTVTSAQKNPTAFYLCASSRLGQGKGNTEAFFGQGTRLTVV.

The chain carries TRBV13 and TRBJ2-1; 8 nucleotides line up with TRBD1. Germline V gene data show CDR1 as PRHDT and CDR2 as FYEKMQ (reference sequence). V was clipped by 5 bases and J by 5 bases; unmatched bases: 20. This CDR3 has 19 amino acids. CDR3 in DNA: TGTGCCAGCAGCGCGAGGGGACAGGACCTACTTAGGGGAAACAATGAGCAGTTCTTC. Its translation is CASSARGQDLLRGNNEQFF.

This sequence joins TRBV7-9 and TRBJ1-2; D remains ambiguous. The CDR3 has 14 amino acids. Germline V gene sequence: CDR1 SEHNR, CDR2 FQNEAQ (reference sequence). The germline V and J ends were trimmed by 5 bases and 2 bases, with 12 bases remaining between them. The CDR3: CASSLAGRNYGYTF. The CDR3 DNA follows: TGTGCCAGCAGCCTGGCGGGCCGCAACTATGGCTACACCTTC.

V and J are TRBV10-3 and TRBJ1-1, with TRBD1 matching 7 bases. Per germline, CDR1 ENHRY and CDR2 SYGVKD. With V trimmed by 4 bases and J by 3 bases, 5 bases remained unmatched. The CDR3 length is 14 residues. The CDR3 DNA follows: TGTGCCATCAGTGGAAACAGGGGCGACACTGAAGCTTTCTTT. It specifies CAISGNRGDTEAFF.

Note on this clone: Germline and junction disagree at one end, which may indicate a read error. The chain recombines TRBV7-2 with TRBJ2-1, with TRBD1 as a possible D gene (6 bases). Germline values: CDR1 SGHTA, CDR2 FQGNSA. CDR3 size: 15 residues. CDR3 in amino acids: CAGSPPPTGWSEQFF. The CDR3 coding sequence is TGTGCCGGCAGCCCCCCCCCGACAGGTTGGAGTGAGCAGTTCTTC.

The chain joins TRBV27 to TRBJ1-4, with no clear D. CDR1 is MNHEY and CDR2 is SMNVEV in the germline V gene (reference sequence). The CDR3 covers 15 residues. V was cut by 2 bases and J by 6 bases, with 13 bases left in between. The CDR3 reads CASSLAGRRYEKLFF. CDR3 sequence (DNA): TGTGCCAGCAGTTTAGCGGGCCGACGCTATGAAAAACTGTTTTTT.

This clone was observed a handful of times. The V call is TRBV27, the J call TRBJ2-5; the D gene is possibly TRBD1 (6 bases). The J call may not be correct, given that the DNA end is closer to TRBJ2-7. From germline, CDR1 is MNHEY and CDR2 SMNVEV (reference sequence). The CDR3 is 14 residues long. CDR3 sequence: CASSFWDNPYEQYF. The CDR3 coding sequence is TGTGCCAGCAGTTTTTGGGACAACCCCTACGAGCAGTACTTC.

The chain uses TRBV18 and TRBJ2-5; TRBD1 is a possible D gene (6 bases). Between the trimmed V and J ends, which lost 2 bases and 5 bases, there was a span of 24 bases. CDR3 length: 18 amino acids. Germline V CDR1 and CDR2: KGHSH, LQKENI. The CDR3 bases are TGTGCCAGCTCACCATCCCTCGACAGGCGCCCAATTTGGGAGACCCAGTACTTC. Its translation: CASSPSLDRRPIWETQYF.

V usage is TRBV18 and J usage is TRBJ1-6; D remains unclear. V lost 6 bases and J lost 5, with 8 bases in between. CDR1 and CDR2 (germline): KGHSH, LQKENI. The CDR3 is made up of 13 amino acids. CDR3 nucleotides: TGTGCCAGCTCTGAGGGCAATAATTCACCCCTCCACTTT. Encoded protein: CASSEGNNSPLHF. Combining the CDR3 with reference TRBV18 and TRBJ1-6 gives the whole variable domain NAGVMQNPRHLVRRRGQEARLRCSPMKGHSHVYWYRQLPEEGLKFMVYLQKENIIDESGMPKERFSAEFPKEGPSILRIQQVVRGDSAAYFCASSEGNNSPLHFGNGTRLTVT.

This clone was seen only once. The V call is TRBV5-1, the J call TRBJ2-3; 8 bases are a match to TRBD2. Germline CDR1 and CDR2: SGHRS and YFSETQ. After removal of 4 bases from V and 1 base from J, the junction contained 5 bases not matched to a gene. There are 15 residues in the CDR3. The CDR3 spells CASSLGLARTDTQYF. The DNA of the CDR3 is TGCGCCAGCAGCCTAGGACTAGCCCGCACAGATACGCAGTATTTT.

The V gene is TRBV5-6, the J gene TRBJ2-7; D might be TRBD2 (5 bases). The CDR3 totals 16 residues. Trimming took off 0 bases at V and 3 bases at J, with 16 bases between the two ends. Germline CDR1 and CDR2: SGHDT and YYEEEE. The CDR3 sequence: CASSLAAGMDLYEQYF. CDR3 sequence (DNA): TGTGCCAGCAGCTTGGCCGCCGGGATGGATCTCTACGAGCAGTACTTC.

The rearrangement joins TRBV9 to TRBJ2-7, with 9 bases fitting TRBD1. V trimming: 3 bases; J trimming: 4 bases; junction bases outside the gene matches: 8. The CDR3 covers 15 residues. CDR1 is SGDLS and CDR2 is YYNGEE in the germline V gene. As DNA, the CDR3 is TGTGCCAGCAGCGCACGGGGGGACAGGGCGTACGAGCAGTACTTC. This gives the protein CASSARGDRAYEQYF. Supplemented by reference TRBV9 and TRBJ2-7, the full variable domain reads DSGVTQTPKHLITATGQRVTLRCSPRSGDLSVYWYQQSLDQGLQFLIQYYNGEERAKGNILERFSAQQFPDLHSELNLSSLELGDSALYFCASSARGDRAYEQYFGPGTRLTVT.

CDR3 bases: TGTGCCATCAGTGAGCCTCAAGGGGGCAGGGGCGACTACAATGAGCAGTTCTTC. As protein: CAISEPQGGRGDYNEQFF. The chain has TRBV10-3 and TRBJ2-1, with 7 nucleotides matching TRBD1. Germline CDR1 reads ENHRY; CDR2 reads SYGVKD. The CDR3 is 18 residues long. V shed 2 bases, J shed 3 bases, and the junction held 13 bases outside the gene matches.